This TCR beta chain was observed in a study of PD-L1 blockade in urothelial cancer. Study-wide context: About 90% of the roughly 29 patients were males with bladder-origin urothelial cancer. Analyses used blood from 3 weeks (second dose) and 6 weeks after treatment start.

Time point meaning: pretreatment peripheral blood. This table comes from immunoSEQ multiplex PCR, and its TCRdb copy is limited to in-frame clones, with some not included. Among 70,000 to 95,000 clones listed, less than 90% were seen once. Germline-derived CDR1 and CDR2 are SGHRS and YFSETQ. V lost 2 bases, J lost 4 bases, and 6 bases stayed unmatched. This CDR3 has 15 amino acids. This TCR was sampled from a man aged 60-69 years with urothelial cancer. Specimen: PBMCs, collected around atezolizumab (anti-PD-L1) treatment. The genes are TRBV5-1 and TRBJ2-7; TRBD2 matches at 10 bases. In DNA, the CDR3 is TGCGCCAGCAGCTTTTTCACTAGCGGGACTTACGAGCAGTACTTC. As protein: CASSFFTSGTYEQYF.